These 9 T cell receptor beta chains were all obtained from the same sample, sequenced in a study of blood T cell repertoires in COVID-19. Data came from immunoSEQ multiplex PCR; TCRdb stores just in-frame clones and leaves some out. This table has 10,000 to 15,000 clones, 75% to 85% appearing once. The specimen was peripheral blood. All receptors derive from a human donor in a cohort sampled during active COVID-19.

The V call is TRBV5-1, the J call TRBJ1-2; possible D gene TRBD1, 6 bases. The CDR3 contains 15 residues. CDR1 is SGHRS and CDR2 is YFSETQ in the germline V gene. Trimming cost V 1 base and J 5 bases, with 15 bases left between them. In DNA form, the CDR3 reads TGCGCCAGCAGCTTGTTTGGGGGGGACACTTATGGCTACACCTTC. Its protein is CASSLFGGDTYGYTF.

The CDR3 DNA is TGTGCCTGGAGTCCGTTTTATAGACAGGGAGGATCCGGGGAGCTGTTTTTT. Translating gives CAWSPFYRQGGSGELFF. The V gene is TRBV30, the J gene TRBJ2-2; a possible D gene is TRBD1 (7 bases). The V and J ends lost 2 bases and 6 bases respectively, with 22 bases between them. The CDR3 sequence is 17 residues long. Germline V lookup: CDR1 GTSNPN, CDR2 SVGIG (reference sequence).

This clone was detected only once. The CDR3: CASSLALAGDNEQFF. The CDR3 DNA is TGCGCCAGCAGCTTGGCGTTAGCCGGGGACAATGAGCAGTTCTTC. The V and J genes are TRBV5-1 and TRBJ2-1; the D gene is possibly TRBD2 (5 bases). The CDR3 is 15 amino acids. Trimming pared 0 bases from V and 5 bases from J, leaving 12 bases between. CDR1 and CDR2 (germline): SGHRS, YFSETQ.

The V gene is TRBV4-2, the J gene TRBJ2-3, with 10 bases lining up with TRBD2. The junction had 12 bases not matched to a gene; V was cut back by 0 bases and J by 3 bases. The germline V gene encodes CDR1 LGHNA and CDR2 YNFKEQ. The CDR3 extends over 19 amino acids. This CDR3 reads CASSQDPWLAGARTDTQYF. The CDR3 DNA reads TGTGCCAGCAGCCAAGATCCGTGGCTAGCGGGGGCGAGAACAGATACGCAGTATTTT.

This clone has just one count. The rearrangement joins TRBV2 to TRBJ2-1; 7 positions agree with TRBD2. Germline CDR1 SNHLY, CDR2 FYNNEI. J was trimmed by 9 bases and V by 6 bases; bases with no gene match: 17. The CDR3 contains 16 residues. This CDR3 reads CASRASGIEYGGEQFF. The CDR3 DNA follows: TGTGCCAGCAGAGCCAGCGGGATCGAGTATGGGGGTGAGCAGTTCTTC.

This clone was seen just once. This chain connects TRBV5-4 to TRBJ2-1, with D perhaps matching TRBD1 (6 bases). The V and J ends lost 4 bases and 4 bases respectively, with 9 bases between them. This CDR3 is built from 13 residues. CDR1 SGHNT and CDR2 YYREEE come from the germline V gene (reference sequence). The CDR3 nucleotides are TGTGCCAGCAGCCGGGACAAATACAATGAGCAGTTCTTC. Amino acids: CASSRDKYNEQFF.

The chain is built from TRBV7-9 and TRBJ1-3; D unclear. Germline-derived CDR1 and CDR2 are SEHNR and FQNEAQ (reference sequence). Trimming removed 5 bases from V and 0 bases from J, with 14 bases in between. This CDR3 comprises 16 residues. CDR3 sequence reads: CASSLVGGYSGNTIYF. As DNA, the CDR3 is TGTGCCAGCAGCCTCGTCGGCGGCTACTCTGGAAACACCATATATTTT.

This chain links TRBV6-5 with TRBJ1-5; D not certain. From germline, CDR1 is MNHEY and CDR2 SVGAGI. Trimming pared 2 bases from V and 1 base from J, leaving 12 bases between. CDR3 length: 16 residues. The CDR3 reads CASSYKPPSSNQPQHF. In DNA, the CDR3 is TGTGCCAGCAGTTACAAGCCTCCGTCGAGCAATCAGCCCCAGCATTTT.

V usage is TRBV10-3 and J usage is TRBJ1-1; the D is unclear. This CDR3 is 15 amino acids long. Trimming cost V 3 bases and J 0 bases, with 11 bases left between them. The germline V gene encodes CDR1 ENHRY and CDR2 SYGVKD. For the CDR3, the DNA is TGTGCCATCAGTGACCCTGCGGGGATGAACACTGAAGCTTTCTTT. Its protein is CAISDPAGMNTEAFF.